The sequence of this T cell receptor (beta chain) was determined in a study of T cell clonality in common variable immunodeficiency. The study, taken as a whole, reports: CVID subjects shared fewer TCRbeta clones than healthy controls did. T cell subpopulation sequencing would be needed to explain CVID clonality.

Both groups were predominantly of Caucasian heritage. Each donor provided roughly 4.5 to 8.5 ml of heparinized whole blood. Sequencing was performed with immunoSEQ multiplex PCR; in TCRdb, only in-frame clones are kept and a portion is missing. This sample shows 39,000 or so clones and no singletons; 2.5% to 3% rests with the ten largest. The sample holds many counts of this clone. The antigen is not known. The sequencing sample was made of peripheral blood mononuclear cells. This clonotype was obtained from a person between 18 and 75 years old in good health.

The covered CDR3 bases are TGTGCCAGCAGTTCAGGCGATGAG. Its protein is CASSSGDE. The full CDR3 sequence reads CASSSGDEQFF. The V and J genes are TRBV7-3 and TRBJ2-1, with no clear D. Read coverage stops 3 residues before the CDR3 terminus; the germline J gene supplies the remainder. The CDR3 extends over 11 amino acids. V shed 6 bases and J shed 8 bases, with 8 bases lying between them. Germline values: CDR1 SGHTA, CDR2 FQGTGA.